This T cell receptor beta chain was captured by sequencing in a study of radiotherapy plus CTLA-4 blockade in lung cancer. Study observations and caveats: Best predicting response, reportedly, were early blood T cell clone dynamics, with interferon-beta.

This table comes from immunoSEQ multiplex PCR, and its TCRdb copy is limited to in-frame clones, with some not included. Found here are more than 40,000 clones, around 69% of them singletons; the top ten hold 8.5% to 14%. In the case of this clone: Its target is not known.

This CDR3 has 12 residues. From germline, CDR1 is SGHTS and CDR2 YDEGEE. V was clipped by 2 bases and J by 6 bases, with 8 bases between them. V is TRBV5-8 and J is TRBJ1-2; a weak D match, TRBD1 (5 bases). This TCR was recovered from a human donor with non-small cell lung cancer who had stable disease on radiotherapy plus ipilimumab. The sample was peripheral blood, taken from a patient treated with radiotherapy plus ipilimumab. CDR3 sequence reads: CASSLRTHGYTF. CDR3 nucleotide sequence: TGTGCCAGCAGCTTAAGGACACATGGCTACACCTTC.